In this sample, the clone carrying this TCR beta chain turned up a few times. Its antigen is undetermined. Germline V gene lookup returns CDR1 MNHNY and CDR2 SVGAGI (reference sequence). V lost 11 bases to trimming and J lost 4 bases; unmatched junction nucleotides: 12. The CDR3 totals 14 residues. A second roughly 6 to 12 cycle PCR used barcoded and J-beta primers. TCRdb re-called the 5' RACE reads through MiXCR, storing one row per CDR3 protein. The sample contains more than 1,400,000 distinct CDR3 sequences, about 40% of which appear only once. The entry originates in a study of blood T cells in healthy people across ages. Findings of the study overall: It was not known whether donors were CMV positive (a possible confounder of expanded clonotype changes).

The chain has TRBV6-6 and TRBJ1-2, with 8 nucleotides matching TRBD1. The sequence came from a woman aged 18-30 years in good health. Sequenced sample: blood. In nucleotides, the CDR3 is TGTGCCTCTTCCTCCGGGACAGGAGTCTATGGCTACACCTTC. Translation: CASSSGTGVYGYTF.